The 14 T cell receptor beta chains reported below all come from one sample, sequenced in a study of naive and memory T cell subsets. General study findings and limits: A few larger clonotypes appeared in naive repertoires, especially CD8, possibly memory cells re-expressing CD45RA.

These TCRs are of unknown antigen specificity. Two oligonucleotides, mixed equimolar, formed the beta constant-region primer covering TRBC1 and TRBC2. The ligated cDNA underwent four PCR rounds using SP2 and nested alpha and beta constant-region primers. TCRdb reanalysed the UMI-ligation and nested PCR reads using MiXCR and keeps one entry per CDR3 protein. The sample consists of about 90,000 distinct CDR3 sequences, about 11% of them appearing once. The sample consisted of naive CD4+ T cells from blood. These receptors were obtained from a human donor in good health.

This clonotype has only a few counts. The chain links TRBV4-3 to TRBJ1-3; 12 nucleotides agree with TRBD1. With V trimmed by 0 bases and J by 2 bases, 2 bases remained unmatched. CDR3 length equals 17 residues. Germline V gene lookup returns CDR1 LGHNA and CDR2 YSLEER. The CDR3 protein is CASSQEGQGATGNTIYF. As DNA, the CDR3 is TGCGCCAGCAGCCAAGAGGGACAGGGGGCGACTGGAAACACCATATATTTT.

This clonotype showed up just a few times. The chain couples TRBV29-1 to TRBJ1-2; unclear D gene. CDR1 and CDR2 from the germline V gene are SQVTM and ANQGSEA. V lost 4 bases and J 4 bases, leaving 10 bases between the germline ends. The CDR3 has 12 residues. For the CDR3, the DNA is TGCAGCGTTGGATCTGGGATCTATGGCTACACCTTC. Its translation: CSVGSGIYGYTF.

CDR3 in DNA: TGCGCCAGCAGCTTGCCTTGGACAGGGGACTATGGCTACACCTTC. It encodes CASSLPWTGDYGYTF. V is TRBV5-1 and J is TRBJ1-2; 9 bases are shared with TRBD1. Germline V gene data show CDR1 as SGHRS and CDR2 as YFSETQ. There are 15 residues in the CDR3. J lost 3 bases, V lost 1 base, and 4 bases had no gene match.

A few counts support this clonotype. The genes are TRBV5-1 and TRBJ2-7; either TRBD1 or TRBD2 may supply D (5 bases each). The CDR3 runs to 13 residues. Between the trimmed V and J ends, which lost 5 bases and 7 bases, there was a span of 16 bases. Germline-derived CDR1 and CDR2 are SGHRS and YFSETQ. The CDR3: CASRRTTSGEQYF. CDR3 coding DNA: TGCGCCAGCAGAAGGACAACCTCGGGAGAGCAGTACTTC.

The chain combines TRBV7-2 with TRBJ2-1, with D perhaps assigned TRBD1 or TRBD2 (6 bases each). V lost 5 bases and J lost 0, with 14 bases in between. This CDR3 spans 16 amino acids. Germline V CDR1 and CDR2: SGHTA, FQGNSA. The CDR3 sequence: CASSLTGRSSYNEQFF. For the CDR3, the DNA is TGTGCCAGCAGCCTTACAGGGAGGAGCTCCTACAATGAGCAGTTCTTC.

This clonotype was seen more than once but under ten times. The chain combines TRBV7-2 with TRBJ2-3; D unresolved. CDR1 and CDR2 from the germline V gene are SGHTA and FQGNSA. V lost 5 bases, J lost 3 bases, and 9 bases lay in between. CDR3 length: 13 amino acids. The DNA of the CDR3 is TGTGCCAGCAGCATCGGACGTACAGATACGCAGTATTTT. Translation gives CASSIGRTDTQYF.

This clonotype appeared a few times. J is TRBJ2-1 and V is TRBV24-1, with a possible D match to TRBD1 (5 bases). The germline V gene encodes CDR1 KGHDR and CDR2 SFDVKD. V gave up 3 bases and J gave up 0 bases, with 11 bases separating them. CDR3 size: 16 residues. CDR3: CATSDLGRGSYNEQFF. In nucleotides, the CDR3 is TGTGCCACCAGTGATCTGGGGCGTGGCTCCTACAATGAGCAGTTCTTC.

This clonotype turned up a few times. The chain carries TRBV7-8 and TRBJ1-5; maybe TRBD1 (5 bases). Germline CDR1 and CDR2: SGHVS and FQNEAQ. This CDR3 is built from 16 residues. V lost 5 bases and J lost 6, with 20 bases in between. The CDR3 reads CASSKRQGKGTQPQHF. CDR3 coding DNA: TGTGCCAGCAGCAAAAGGCAGGGAAAGGGTACTCAGCCCCAGCATTTT.

The CDR3 DNA is TGTGCCAGCAGTCCCACGGCGGCTAGCGGATCCTACAATGAGCAGTTCTTC. Translating it yields CASSPTAASGSYNEQFF. This rearrangement joins TRBV12-3 or TRBV12-4 to TRBJ2-1; 7 bases are shared with TRBD2. This CDR3 spans 17 amino acids. V shed 5 bases, J shed 1 base, and the junction held 11 bases outside the gene matches.

The CDR3 sequence is CASSLGTTLEQYF. For the CDR3, the DNA is TGTGCCAGCAGCCTCGGGACCACCCTCGAGCAGTACTTC. The rearrangement joins TRBV7-2 to TRBJ2-7, with D possibly called TRBD1 or TRBD2 (5 bases each). The V and J ends lost 5 bases and 6 bases respectively, with 14 bases between them. CDR1 SGHTA and CDR2 FQGNSA come from the germline V gene. CDR3 length equals 13 residues. Based on the CDR3 plus reference TRBV7-2 and TRBJ2-7, the full variable domain is GAGVSQSPSNKVTEKGKDVELRCDPISGHTALYWYRQSLGQGLEFLIYFQGNSAPDKSGLPSDRFSAERTGGSVSTLTIQRTQQEDSAVYLCASSLGTTLEQYFGPGTRLTVT.

This clonotype was detected a few times. The chain carries TRBV5-1 and TRBJ2-2; D is uncertain. V was cut by 2 bases and J by 3 bases, with 8 bases left in between. This CDR3 has 14 amino acids. In germline, CDR1 is SGHRS, CDR2 YFSETQ. The CDR3 loop reads CASSFTVYTGELFF. The CDR3 nucleotides are TGCGCCAGCAGCTTTACGGTGTACACCGGGGAGCTGTTTTTT.

This clonotype was observed a few times. The chain is built from TRBV12-3 or TRBV12-4 and TRBJ2-2; 9 bases fit TRBD2. This CDR3 has 15 amino acids. V dropped 11 bases and J dropped 0; count of bases not matched to a gene: 7. CDR3 sequence reads: CASRASGANTGELFF. The CDR3, as DNA: TGTGCCTCCCGGGCTAGCGGGGCGAACACCGGGGAGCTGTTTTTT.

CDR3 nucleotides: TGTGCCAGCAGCTCGCTACGGACAGGGGATTCCTACGAGCAGTACTTC. It yields the protein CASSSLRTGDSYEQYF. This chain uses TRBV7-9 with TRBJ2-7, with TRBD1 matching over 9 bases. CDR3 length: 16 amino acids. V trimming: 4 bases; J trimming: 1 base; junction bases outside the gene matches: 8. CDR1 and CDR2 from the germline V gene are SEHNR and FQNEAQ (reference sequence).

The V call is TRBV11-1, the J call TRBJ1-1; 9 bases are shared with TRBD1. Germline V gene sequence: CDR1 SGHAT, CDR2 FQDESV (reference sequence). The CDR3 is 15 amino acids. The V segment lost 3 bases and the J segment 4 bases; nucleotides outside the gene matches: 6. The CDR3 DNA reads TGTGCCAGCAGCTTCCCCACAGGGGGCCCCACTGAAGCTTTCTTT. Amino acids: CASSFPTGGPTEAFF.